The 32 T cell receptor beta chains below come from one sample, sequenced in a study of cytomegalovirus exposure and HLA in healthy donors. It was with 60 Vbeta and 13 Jbeta primers that the PCR ran. Data came from immunoSEQ multiplex PCR; TCRdb stores just in-frame clones and leaves some out. The table has more than 65,000 clones, 70% to 75% seen once. Sequencing was performed on PBMCs. All receptors come from a woman aged 45-60 years in good health and CMV-seropositive.

The chain links TRBV27 to TRBJ2-1, with a possible D match to TRBD2 (7 bases). Looked up from germline, CDR1 is MNHEY and CDR2 is SMNVEV (reference sequence). The CDR3 runs 16 residues. Trimming left V 8 bases short and J 9 bases short, with 26 bases between. This CDR3 reads CASRTRGGGEHGEQFF. The CDR3 DNA follows: TGTGCCAGCCGAACCCGTGGCGGGGGCGAACATGGTGAGCAGTTCTTC.

J is TRBJ2-7 and V is TRBV6-6, with a weak D call TRBD1 (6 bases). The V end was cut by 2 bases, the J end by 7 bases, with 12 bases between. CDR3 length: 13 residues. CDR1 is MNHNY, CDR2 SVGAGI, per germline (reference sequence). The CDR3 coding sequence is TGTGCCAGCAGTTACAGTGAACAGGGAGAGCAGTACTTC. It codes for CASSYSEQGEQYF.

Here the CDR3 DNA reads TGTGCCACCAGCGGACAGGACCAAATCCTTAATGAAAAACTGTTTTTT. Translating it yields CATSGQDQILNEKLFF. V is TRBV15 and J is TRBJ1-4, with 7 bases lining up with TRBD1. The CDR3 runs 16 residues. In germline, CDR1 is LNHNV, CDR2 YYDKDF (reference sequence). Losses at the gene ends were 5 bases for V and 4 bases for J; bases not matched to a gene: 10.

The genes are TRBV5-4 and TRBJ2-7; 8 nucleotides line up with TRBD1. This CDR3 comprises 18 residues. Germline CDR1 reads SGHNT; CDR2 reads YYREEE (reference sequence). The J segment lost 3 bases and the V segment lost 4 bases, leaving 18 bases of the junction unmatched. For the CDR3, the DNA is TGTGCCAGCAGCGTTGGGACAGGCCGTGGGGGGAAAGACTACGAGCAGTACTTC. Amino acids: CASSVGTGRGGKDYEQYF.

The chain carries TRBV30 and TRBJ2-3, with 8 positions matching TRBD1. From germline, CDR1 is GTSNPN and CDR2 SVGIG (reference sequence). J gave up 2 bases and V 0 bases, and 10 bases lay outside the gene matches. The CDR3 runs to 17 residues. The CDR3 DNA follows: TGTGCCTGGAGTGTAACCGGCCGGGGACAGGCCACAGATACGCAGTATTTT. The encoded protein is CAWSVTGRGQATDTQYF.

The chain carries TRBV11-2 and TRBJ2-7; 12 bases fit TRBD2. The length of the CDR3 is 15 residues. V shed 5 bases and J 5 bases; nucleotides not matched to a gene: 7. Germline V gives CDR1 SGHAT, CDR2 FQNNGV. This CDR3 reads CASSPSTSGRNEQYF. CDR3 nucleotide sequence: TGTGCCAGCAGCCCTTCGACTAGCGGGAGAAACGAGCAGTACTTC.

The chain has TRBV6-6 and TRBJ2-7; tentatively, D is TRBD2 (6 bases). The CDR3 is 14 residues long. V gave up 8 bases and J gave up 4 bases, with 18 bases separating them. Per germline, CDR1 MNHNY and CDR2 SVGAGI (reference sequence). The CDR3 loop reads CASAGSGGFYEQYF. The CDR3 DNA follows: TGTGCCAGCGCGGGATCTGGAGGGTTTTACGAGCAGTACTTC.

V is TRBV19 and J is TRBJ2-2; D gene ambiguous. Trimming pared 6 bases from V and 1 base from J, leaving 9 bases between. CDR1 is LNHDA and CDR2 is SQIVND in the germline V gene (reference sequence). This CDR3 spans 14 amino acids. The CDR3 DNA reads as TGTGCCAGTAGGTTGAGTCGGAACACCGGGGAGCTGTTTTTT. Its translation: CASRLSRNTGELFF.

This clone was picked up one time. The rearrangement uses TRBV7-8 and TRBJ1-1; D is uncertain. Per germline, CDR1 SGHVS and CDR2 FQNEAQ. Trimming cost V 1 base and J 3 bases, with 6 bases left between them. The CDR3 contains 13 residues. The CDR3, as DNA: TGTGCCAGCAGCTTAGAATATGACACTGAAGCTTTCTTT. This encodes CASSLEYDTEAFF.

The chain combines TRBV6-6 with TRBJ2-1, with 9 bases aligning to TRBD2. Germline CDR1 reads MNHNY; CDR2 reads SVGAGI (reference sequence). V lost 5 bases, J lost 9 bases, and 14 bases stayed unmatched. The CDR3 totals 16 residues. CDR3 sequence (DNA): TGTGCCAGCAGTCCTACCGGGACTAGCAACGAAATTGAGCAGTTCTTC. Its translation is CASSPTGTSNEIEQFF.

The chain employs TRBV19 and TRBJ2-2, with D tentatively TRBD1 (6 bases). Germline assignment: CDR1 LNHDA and CDR2 SQIVND (reference sequence). Trimming cost V 8 bases and J 2 bases, with 6 bases left between them. CDR3 length equals 12 residues. As DNA, the CDR3 is TGTGCCAGTGGGGGCAACACCGGGGAGCTGTTTTTT. Translation gives CASGGNTGELFF.

This clone has just one count. DNA of the CDR3: TGCGCCAGCAGCCTCGACGAGGGGGCGGGCGGGGAGCTGTTTTTT. Protein product: CASSLDEGAGGELFF. This chain uses TRBV5-1 with TRBJ2-2; TRBD1 matches at 7 bases. CDR1 and CDR2 from the germline V gene are SGHRS and YFSETQ. Trimming removed 4 bases from V and 7 bases from J; junction bases left unmatched: 10. The CDR3 length is 15 residues. Variable domain in full (rest from reference TRBV5-1 and TRBJ2-2): KAGVTQTPRYLIKTRGQQVTLSCSPISGHRSVSWYQQTPGQGLQFLFEYFSETQRNKGNFPGRFSGRQFSNSRSEMNVSTLELGDSALYLCASSLDEGAGGELFFGEGSRLTVL.

The rearrangement links TRBV7-9 to TRBJ2-3, with D possibly being TRBD2 (7 bases). Germline values: CDR1 SEHNR, CDR2 FQNEAQ (reference sequence). This CDR3 has 15 amino acids. V was shortened by 5 bases and J by 0 bases, with 12 bases between the two germline ends. CDR3 coding DNA: TGTGCCAGCAGCCGGCGGGGGCCTAGCACAGATACGCAGTATTTT. This gives the protein CASSRRGPSTDTQYF. The variable domain in full, with the rest retrieved from reference TRBV7-9 and TRBJ2-3, is DTGVSQNPRHKITKRGQNVTFRCDPISEHNRLYWYRQTLGQGPEFLTYFQNEAQLEKSRLLSDRFSAERPKGSFSTLEIQRTEQGDSAMYLCASSRRGPSTDTQYFGPGTRLTVL.

This chain joins TRBV5-1 and TRBJ1-6; no firm D call. The V and J ends lost 0 bases and 7 bases respectively, with 11 bases between them. The CDR3 is 15 residues long. The germline gives CDR1 SGHRS, CDR2 YFSETQ. The CDR3 protein is CASSLEGGKNSPLHF. The CDR3 region has the DNA TGCGCCAGCAGCTTGGAGGGAGGTAAAAATTCACCCCTCCACTTT.

This chain links TRBV5-6 with TRBJ1-4; 12 bases line up with TRBD1. The CDR3 length is 17 residues. With V trimmed by 2 bases and J by 1 base, 3 bases remained unmatched. Germline loops: CDR1 SGHDT, CDR2 YYEEEE. CDR3 DNA sequence: TGTGCCAGCAGCTTAGGGACAGGGGGCTTAACTAATGAAAAACTGTTTTTT. Amino acids: CASSLGTGGLTNEKLFF. Full variable domain (missing parts from reference TRBV5-6 and TRBJ1-4): DAGVTQSPTHLIKTRGQQVTLRCSPKSGHDTVSWYQQALGQGPQFIFQYYEEEERQRGNFPDRFSGHQFPNYSSELNVNALLLGDSALYLCASSLGTGGLTNEKLFFGSGTQLSVL.

There are a few counts of this clone. The DNA for the CDR3 is TGTGCCACCTCAGTGGGCGCGGGGGCCAACGTCCTGACTTTC. This encodes CATSVGAGANVLTF. V usage is TRBV6-4 and J usage is TRBJ2-6; no clear D gene. Germline CDR1 MRHNA, CDR2 SNTAGT. V gave up 10 bases and J gave up 4 bases, with 14 bases separating them. This CDR3 region has 14 residues.

The CDR3 nucleotides read TGTGCCAGCAGCATCCCTGGAGCGGGAGCCTACAAGGGGGAGCTGTTTTTT. Its protein is CASSIPGAGAYKGELFF. The chain joins TRBV5-8 to TRBJ2-2, with 8 nucleotides matching TRBD2. This CDR3 has 17 amino acids. Trimming took 4 bases from V and 8 from J; bases not matched to a gene: 16. The germline gives CDR1 SGHTS, CDR2 YDEGEE.

The chain employs TRBV6-5 and TRBJ1-1; D is uncertain. The V end was cut by 6 bases, the J end by 6 bases, with 11 bases between. Germline V gene sequence: CDR1 MNHEY, CDR2 SVGAGI. CDR3 size: 12 residues. The CDR3 DNA follows: TGTGCCAGCAGCCTAACTCTGGCTGAAGCTTTCTTT. It translates to CASSLTLAEAFF.

This clone was counted a single time. J is TRBJ1-5 and V is TRBV30, with D possibly matching TRBD1 (6 bases). Trimming left V 7 bases short and J 6 bases short, with 13 bases between. Germline V gene sequence: CDR1 GTSNPN, CDR2 SVGIG (reference sequence). The CDR3 sequence is 12 residues long. CDR3 coding DNA: TGTGCCTCTCGGACAGAGAGTCAGCCCCAGCATTTT. Its translation: CASRTESQPQHF.

This chain links TRBV2 with TRBJ1-5; 7 bases match TRBD1. Trimming cost V 6 bases and J 4 bases; bases outside gene matches: 6. The CDR3 loop spans 14 amino acids. From germline, CDR1 is SNHLY and CDR2 FYNNEI. The DNA of the CDR3 is TGTGCCAGCAGCGAGACAGGGCTAAATCAGCCCCAGCATTTT. Protein sequence: CASSETGLNQPQHF.

In this sample, this clone turned up a few times. The chain joins TRBV5-4 to TRBJ2-2; no clear D. The germline V and J ends were trimmed by 0 bases and 1 base, with 7 bases remaining between them. This CDR3 spans 15 amino acids. CDR1 is SGHNT, CDR2 YYREEE, per germline (reference sequence). The CDR3, as DNA: TGTGCCAGCAGCTTGGGACACAAGAACACCGGGGAGCTGTTTTTT. Its protein is CASSLGHKNTGELFF.

The chain uses TRBV11-2 and TRBJ2-5, with TRBD2 identical over 10 bases. Germline V gene lookup returns CDR1 SGHAT and CDR2 FQNNGV. Trimming took 1 base from V and 7 from J; bases not matched to a gene: 12. The CDR3 runs to 17 residues. The CDR3 region is CASSLAGSLAGAGTQYF. The CDR3 DNA reads as TGTGCCAGCAGCTTAGCCGGGTCCCTAGCGGGAGCGGGGACCCAGTACTTC. Together with reference TRBV11-2 and TRBJ2-5, the CDR3 gives the full variable domain: EAGVAQSPRYKIIEKRQSVAFWCNPISGHATLYWYQQILGQGPKLLIQFQNNGVVDDSQLPKDRFSAERLKGVDSTLKIQPAKLEDSAVYLCASSLAGSLAGAGTQYFGPGTRLLVL.

This rearrangement joins TRBV27 to TRBJ1-4; perhaps TRBD1 as D (5 bases). Trimming took 6 bases from V and 5 from J, leaving 13 bases between them. The CDR3 covers 14 residues. In germline, CDR1 is MNHEY, CDR2 SMNVEV (reference sequence). DNA for the CDR3: TGTGCCAGCAGCCTTCGCGGGGGGAATGAAAAACTGTTTTTT. As protein: CASSLRGGNEKLFF.

The gene calls are TRBV5-6 and TRBJ2-1; the D is unclear. V shed 3 bases and J shed 0 bases, with 13 bases lying between them. CDR3 length: 16 residues. The germline V gene has CDR1 SGHDT and CDR2 YYEEEE. The CDR3 sequence: CASSSTRTSSYNEQFF. The CDR3 nucleotides are TGTGCCAGCAGCTCGACTCGAACGAGCTCCTACAATGAGCAGTTCTTC.

This chain connects TRBV9 to TRBJ2-3; TRBD1 aligns across 9 bases. Germline V gene lookup returns CDR1 SGDLS and CDR2 YYNGEE. After removal of 0 bases from V and 6 bases from J, the junction contained 2 bases not matched to a gene. CDR3 size: 14 residues. In nucleotides, the CDR3 is TGTGCCAGCAGCGTAGTGGGGACAGGGGATACGCAGTATTTT. Amino acid sequence: CASSVVGTGDTQYF.

The V gene is TRBV5-8, the J gene TRBJ1-5; tentatively, D is TRBD1 (5 bases). The V end was cut by 2 bases, the J end by 3 bases, with 12 bases between. The CDR3 runs 15 residues. Germline CDR1 is SGHTS and CDR2 is YDEGEE. As DNA, the CDR3 is TGTGCCAGCAGCTTAGATGGAGGGGACAATCAGCCCCAGCATTTT. Translation gives CASSLDGGDNQPQHF.

J is TRBJ2-1 and V is TRBV6-5, with 9 bases that match TRBD2. CDR1 is MNHEY and CDR2 is SVGAGI in the germline V gene. V dropped 4 bases and J dropped 9; count of bases not matched to a gene: 7. The CDR3 is 14 amino acids. CDR3 protein: CASSSLAGFTEQFF. The CDR3 nucleotides are TGTGCCAGCAGTTCGCTAGCGGGATTCACTGAGCAGTTCTTC.

The V gene is TRBV19, the J gene TRBJ2-1; D is ambiguous. CDR3 length: 15 residues. Germline CDR1 is LNHDA and CDR2 is SQIVND (reference sequence). The V and J ends lost 3 bases and 0 bases respectively, with 9 bases between them. The CDR3: CASSILPSSYNEQFF. The CDR3 DNA follows: TGTGCCAGTAGTATCCTGCCCAGCTCCTACAATGAGCAGTTCTTC. The whole variable domain, filled in from reference TRBV19 and TRBJ2-1, reads DGGITQSPKYLFRKEGQNVTLSCEQNLNHDAMYWYRQDPGQGLRLIYYSQIVNDFQKGDIAEGYSVSREKKESFPLTVTSAQKNPTAFYLCASSILPSSYNEQFFGPGTRLTVL.

This clone has just one count. The chain has TRBV2 and TRBJ1-4, with TRBD1 identical over 8 bases. V shed 2 bases, J shed 7 bases, and the junction held 3 bases outside the gene matches. CDR3 size: 14 residues. Germline values: CDR1 SNHLY, CDR2 FYNNEI. In nucleotides, the CDR3 is TGTGCCAGCAGTGAACAGGGGGCTGGTGAAAAACTGTTTTTT. Translated: CASSEQGAGEKLFF.

The CDR3 loop reads CASKLVAGAPGEQFF. The CDR3 DNA follows: TGTGCCAGCAAATTAGTAGCGGGAGCCCCTGGTGAGCAGTTCTTC. This chain links TRBV2 with TRBJ2-1; 9 bases line up with TRBD2. Trimming at V came to 7 bases and at J to 9 bases, leaving 13 bases not matched to a gene. CDR1 and CDR2 (germline): SNHLY, FYNNEI. CDR3 length: 15 residues. Variable domain in full (rest from reference TRBV2 and TRBJ2-1): EPEVTQTPSHQVTQMGQEVILRCVPISNHLYFYWYRQILGQKVEFLVSFYNNEISEKSEIFDDQFSVERPDGSNFTLKIRSTKLEDSAMYFCASKLVAGAPGEQFFGPGTRLTVL.

As concerns this clone: Sequence at one end of the junction differs from germline and may be a read error. The chain has TRBV7-9 and TRBJ2-1, with D hard to call. The CDR3 is 10 residues long. CDR1 is SEHNR and CDR2 is FQNEAQ in the germline V gene (reference sequence). CDR3 bases: TGTGCCAGCAGCTTCGTCGAGGAAGTCTTC. It encodes CASSFVEEVF.

This clone has a single count. CDR3 region: CASSSPGHDTDTQYF. The DNA for the CDR3 is TGTGCCAGCTCCTCACCCGGACACGACACAGATACGCAGTATTTT. The V call is TRBV11-2, the J call TRBJ2-3; a possible D gene is TRBD1 (5 bases). The CDR3 length is 15 residues. Germline lookup yields CDR1 SGHAT and CDR2 FQNNGV. Trimming removed 8 bases from V and 2 bases from J, with 17 bases in between.